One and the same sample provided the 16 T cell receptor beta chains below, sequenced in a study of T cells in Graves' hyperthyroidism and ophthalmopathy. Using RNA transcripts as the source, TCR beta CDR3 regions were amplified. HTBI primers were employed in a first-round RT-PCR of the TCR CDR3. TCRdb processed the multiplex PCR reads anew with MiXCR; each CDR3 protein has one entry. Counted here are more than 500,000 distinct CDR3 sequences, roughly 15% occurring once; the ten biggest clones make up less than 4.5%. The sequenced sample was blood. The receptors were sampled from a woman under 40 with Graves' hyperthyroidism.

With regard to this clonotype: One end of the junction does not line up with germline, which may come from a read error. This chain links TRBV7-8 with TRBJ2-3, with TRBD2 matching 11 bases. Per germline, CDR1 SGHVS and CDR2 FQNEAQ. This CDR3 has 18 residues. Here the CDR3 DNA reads TGTGCCAGTAGCTTAGCTTCGTCGACTAGCGGGACCACAGATACGCAGTATTTT. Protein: CASSLASSTSGTTDTQYF.

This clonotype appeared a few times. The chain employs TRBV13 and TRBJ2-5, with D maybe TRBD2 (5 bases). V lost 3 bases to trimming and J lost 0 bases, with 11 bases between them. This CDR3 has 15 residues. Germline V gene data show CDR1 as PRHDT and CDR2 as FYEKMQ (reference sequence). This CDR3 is CASSFPSLNQETQYF. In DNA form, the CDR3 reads TGTGCCAGCAGCTTCCCTAGCTTGAACCAAGAGACCCAGTACTTC.

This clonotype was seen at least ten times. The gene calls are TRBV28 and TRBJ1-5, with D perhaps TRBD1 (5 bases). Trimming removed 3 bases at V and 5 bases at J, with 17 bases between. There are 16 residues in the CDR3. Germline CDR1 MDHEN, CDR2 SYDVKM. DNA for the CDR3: TGTGCCAGCAGTTTCATTAGGACGGACATCGATCAGCCCCAGCATTTT. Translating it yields CASSFIRTDIDQPQHF.

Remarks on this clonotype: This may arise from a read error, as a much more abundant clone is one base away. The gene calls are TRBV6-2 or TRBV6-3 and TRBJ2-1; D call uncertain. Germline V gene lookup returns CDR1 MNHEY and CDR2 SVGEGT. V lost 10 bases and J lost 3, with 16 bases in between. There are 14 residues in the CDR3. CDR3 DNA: TGTGCCACCACCAACCCCCTGAACTACAATGAGCAGTTCTTC. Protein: CATTNPLNYNEQFF.

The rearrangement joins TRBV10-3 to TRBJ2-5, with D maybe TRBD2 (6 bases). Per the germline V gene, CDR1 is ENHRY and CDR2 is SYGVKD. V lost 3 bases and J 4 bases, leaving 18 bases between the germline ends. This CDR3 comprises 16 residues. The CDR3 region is CAISDPGGFSGETQYF. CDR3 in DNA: TGTGCCATCAGTGACCCCGGAGGGTTCTCCGGAGAGACCCAGTACTTC.

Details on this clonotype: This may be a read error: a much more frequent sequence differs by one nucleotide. The CDR3 sequence is CVSSSDRSSYNEQFF. In DNA form, the CDR3 reads TGTGTCAGCAGCTCGGACAGAAGCTCCTACAATGAGCAGTTCTTC. V and J are TRBV11-3 and TRBJ2-1; D may be TRBD1 (6 bases). Germline CDR1 and CDR2: SGHNT and YENEEA. CDR3 length equals 15 residues.

CDR3 sequence reads: CASSPDDNRETQYF. CDR3 DNA: TGTGCCAGCTCACCAGATGACAACCGGGAGACCCAGTACTTC. The chain links TRBV18 to TRBJ2-5; no firm D call. Trimming stripped 2 bases from V and 5 bases from J, with 12 bases between. The CDR3 covers 14 residues. Germline V gene lookup returns CDR1 KGHSH and CDR2 LQKENI.

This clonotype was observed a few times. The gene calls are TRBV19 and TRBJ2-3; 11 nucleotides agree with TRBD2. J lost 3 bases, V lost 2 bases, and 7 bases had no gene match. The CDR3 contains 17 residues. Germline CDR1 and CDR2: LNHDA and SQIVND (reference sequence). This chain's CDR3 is CASSIQPGLADTDTQYF. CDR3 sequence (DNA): TGTGCCAGTAGTATACAACCGGGACTAGCGGATACAGATACGCAGTATTTT. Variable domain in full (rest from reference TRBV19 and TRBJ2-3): DGGITQSPKYLFRKEGQNVTLSCEQNLNHDAMYWYRQDPGQGLRLIYYSQIVNDFQKGDIAEGYSVSREKKESFPLTVTSAQKNPTAFYLCASSIQPGLADTDTQYFGPGTRLTVL.

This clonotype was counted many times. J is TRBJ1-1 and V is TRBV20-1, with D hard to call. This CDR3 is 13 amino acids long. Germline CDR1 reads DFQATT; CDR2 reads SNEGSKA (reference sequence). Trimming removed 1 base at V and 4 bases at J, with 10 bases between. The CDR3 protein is CSARGVGGTEAFF. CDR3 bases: TGCAGTGCTAGAGGGGTGGGAGGCACTGAAGCTTTCTTT.

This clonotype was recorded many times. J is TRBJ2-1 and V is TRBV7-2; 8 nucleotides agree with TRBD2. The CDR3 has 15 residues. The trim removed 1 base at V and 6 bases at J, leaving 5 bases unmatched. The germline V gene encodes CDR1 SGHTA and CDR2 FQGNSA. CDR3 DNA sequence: TGTGCCAGCAGCTTAGGGACTAGCTTGTCCAATGAGCAGTTCTTC. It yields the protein CASSLGTSLSNEQFF. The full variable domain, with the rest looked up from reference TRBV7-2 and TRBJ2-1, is GAGVSQSPSNKVTEKGKDVELRCDPISGHTALYWYRQSLGQGLEFLIYFQGNSAPDKSGLPSDRFSAERTGGSVSTLTIQRTQQEDSAVYLCASSLGTSLSNEQFFGPGTRLTVL.

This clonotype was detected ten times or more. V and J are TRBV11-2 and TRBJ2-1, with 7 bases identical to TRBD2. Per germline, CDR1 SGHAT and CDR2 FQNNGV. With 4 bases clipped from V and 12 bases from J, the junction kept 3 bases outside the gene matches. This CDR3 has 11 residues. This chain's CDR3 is CASSSGTTQFF. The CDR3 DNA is TGTGCCAGCAGCTCCGGGACTACGCAGTTCTTC.

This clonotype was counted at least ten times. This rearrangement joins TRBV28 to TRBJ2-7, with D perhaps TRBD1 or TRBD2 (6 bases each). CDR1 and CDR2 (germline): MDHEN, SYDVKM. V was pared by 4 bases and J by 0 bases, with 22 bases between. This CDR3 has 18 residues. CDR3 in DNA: TGTGCCAGCAGTTATGGGCTTTTCGGGGGCGGAGACTCCTACGAGCAGTACTTC. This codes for CASSYGLFGGGDSYEQYF.

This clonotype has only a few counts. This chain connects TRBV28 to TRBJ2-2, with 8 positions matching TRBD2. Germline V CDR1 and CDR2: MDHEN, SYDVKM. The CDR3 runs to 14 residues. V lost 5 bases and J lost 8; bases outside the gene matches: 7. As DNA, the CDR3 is TGTGCCAGCAGTACCCCGGGGGGGATAGGGGAGCTGTTTTTT. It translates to CASSTPGGIGELFF.

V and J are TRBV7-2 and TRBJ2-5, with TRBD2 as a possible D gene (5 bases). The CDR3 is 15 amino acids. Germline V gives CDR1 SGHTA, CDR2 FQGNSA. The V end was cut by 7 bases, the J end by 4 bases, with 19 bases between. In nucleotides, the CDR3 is TGTGCCAGCACCTCGCCTCGCGGGTACCGAGAGACCCAGTACTTC. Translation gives CASTSPRGYRETQYF.

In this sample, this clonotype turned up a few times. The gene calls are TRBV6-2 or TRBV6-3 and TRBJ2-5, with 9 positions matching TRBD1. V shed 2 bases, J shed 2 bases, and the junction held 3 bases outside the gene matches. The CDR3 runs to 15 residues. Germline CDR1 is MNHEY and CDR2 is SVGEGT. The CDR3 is CASSYEGQGQETQYF. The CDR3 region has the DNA TGTGCCAGCAGTTACGAGGGACAGGGACAAGAGACCCAGTACTTC.

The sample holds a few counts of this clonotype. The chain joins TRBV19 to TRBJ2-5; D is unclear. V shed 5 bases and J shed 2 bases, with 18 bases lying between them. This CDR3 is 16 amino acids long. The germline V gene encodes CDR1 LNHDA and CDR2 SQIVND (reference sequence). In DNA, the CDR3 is TGTGCCAGTAGTGCTGGAGTGGCCCGTCGGCAAGAGACCCAGTACTTC. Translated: CASSAGVARRQETQYF.